The 3 T cell receptor beta chains given below trace back to one sample, sequenced in a study of blood T cell repertoires in COVID-19. TCRdb's copy holds only in-frame clones and misses some; the assay was immunoSEQ multiplex PCR. In the table there are roughly 41,000 clones, around 87% of which are singletons. Sequencing was performed on peripheral blood. These receptors were collected from a man aged 60 to 75 with active or convalescent COVID-19.

The CDR3 nucleotides are TGTGCCATCAGTGAGTCGGATTCGGGGGGCAGGAGCTCCTACGAGCAGTACTTC. The encoded protein is CAISESDSGGRSSYEQYF. The genes are TRBV10-3 and TRBJ2-7; TRBD2 is a possible D gene (7 bases). Germline V gene sequence: CDR1 ENHRY, CDR2 SYGVKD. Trimming removed 0 bases at V and 0 bases at J, with 18 bases between. The CDR3 runs 18 residues.

This chain joins TRBV2 and TRBJ1-2; unclear D gene. The germline V gene encodes CDR1 SNHLY and CDR2 FYNNEI. The CDR3 has 12 residues. V was pared by 6 bases and J by 4 bases, with 9 bases between. The CDR3 DNA is TGTGCCAGCAGCGCGGAGGGCTATGGCTACACCTTC. Translated, it gives CASSAEGYGYTF. The whole variable domain, remainder taken from reference TRBV2 and TRBJ1-2, is EPEVTQTPSHQVTQMGQEVILRCVPISNHLYFYWYRQILGQKVEFLVSFYNNEISEKSEIFDDQFSVERPDGSNFTLKIRSTKLEDSAMYFCASSAEGYGYTFGSGTRLTVV.

The rearrangement uses TRBV2 and TRBJ2-5; 11 bases line up with TRBD1. V shed 6 bases and J 4 bases; nucleotides not matched to a gene: 4. From germline, CDR1 is SNHLY and CDR2 FYNNEI. This CDR3 is built from 14 residues. Written as DNA, the CDR3 is TGTGCCAGCAGCACCGGACAGGGGGCAGAGACCCAGTACTTC. Amino acid sequence: CASSTGQGAETQYF.